A selection of T cell receptor beta chains follows, all from one sample in a study of cytomegalovirus exposure and HLA in healthy donors. The repertoire was sequenced with immunoSEQ multiplex PCR; TCRdb's copy has only in-frame clones and lacks some. Of approximately 210,000 clones listed, under 85% are singletons. What was sequenced was PBMCs. The source is a woman aged 50 to 60 in good health and CMV-seropositive. Both conserved end residues are part of each CDR3. The size field is filled for only some rows; it gives once, few, many or a size class.

CDR3aa,abundance,j_gene,v_gene
CASSQRLAGLSGGTGELFF,once,TRBJ2-2,TRBV19
CASSFSTGTGGTYEQYF,NA,TRBJ2-7,TRBV7-2
CARSIPGTKSSYEQYF,NA,TRBJ2-7,TRBV5-3
CASSGGFSMNTEAFF,NA,TRBJ1-1,TRBV6-1
CAWSPGQREQFF,NA,TRBJ2-1,TRBV30
CASSPGLAAGANVLTF,NA,TRBJ2-6,TRBV6-4
CASSSDTGQGIDQPQHF,NA,TRBJ1-5,TRBV2
CASSFFQANSPLHF,NA,TRBJ1-6,TRBV7-2
CASSLAGTGRPYEQYF,NA,TRBJ2-7,TRBV5-6
CASSFTGTGAKNIQYF,NA,TRBJ2-4,TRBV7-2
CSVDQGNHDGYTF,NA,TRBJ1-2,TRBV29-1
CASSEQGYQPQHF,NA,TRBJ1-5,TRBV6-1
CASSLTGEGHEQYF,NA,TRBJ2-7,TRBV4-1
CASSATRDRVGTEAFF,NA,TRBJ1-1,TRBV10-1
CASSLSPRTGYQPQHF,NA,TRBJ1-5,TRBV28
CASSVRQGDGYTF,NA,TRBJ1-2,TRBV7-2
CASSPRLAGNSTDTQYF,NA,TRBJ2-3,TRBV14
CASSLYTGELFF,NA,TRBJ2-2,TRBV28
CASSYSGGYNSPLHF,NA,TRBJ1-6,TRBV6-6
CASSPQRNQPQHF,NA,TRBJ1-5,TRBV7-2
CASRFTGEETQYF,NA,TRBJ2-5,TRBV5-4
CASSNSDRGYQAYEQYF,NA,TRBJ2-7,TRBV21-1
CASRPRTSEGQFF,NA,TRBJ2-1,TRBV12-2
CASSSRRSGEAFF,NA,TRBJ1-1,TRBV11-3
CASSLVPADTQYF,NA,TRBJ2-3,TRBV5-1
CASSYSYRDLVRKLFF,NA,TRBJ1-4,TRBV2
CSVETGSGGYTF,NA,TRBJ1-2,TRBV29-1
CASSFRLADTQYF,NA,TRBJ2-3,TRBV7-2
CATSRDLRGDGYTF,NA,TRBJ1-2,TRBV15
CASSPPGREDGYTF,few,TRBJ1-2,TRBV5-1
CASSMVVEGGGYTF,NA,TRBJ1-2,TRBV19
CAWSYTDEQFF,NA,TRBJ2-1,TRBV30
CASRLDRGTNNEQFF,NA,TRBJ2-1,TRBV4-3
CAWSVLSGIGELFF,once,TRBJ2-2,TRBV30
CASSLGLAGVPDTQYF,NA,TRBJ2-3,TRBV7-2